These 8 T cell receptor beta chains came from one sample sequenced in a study of cytomegalovirus exposure and HLA in healthy donors. The study ran its PCR with 60 Vbeta and 13 Jbeta primers. The data were produced by immunoSEQ multiplex PCR, yet TCRdb's version contains in-frame clones alone and is incomplete. The sample shows under 150,000 clones, around four fifths of them seen only once. The sequenced sample consisted of PBMCs. These TCRs come from a boy between 5 and 17 years old in good health and CMV-seronegative.

At least ten counts were recorded for this clone. This chain links TRBV4-2 with TRBJ1-3, with D possibly matching TRBD1 (5 bases). Trimming removed 0 bases at V and 0 bases at J, with 15 bases between. The CDR3 contains 18 residues. Germline V gene sequence: CDR1 LGHNA, CDR2 YNFKEQ. The CDR3 reads CASSQDAHSGYSGNTIYF. The CDR3 bases are TGTGCCAGCAGCCAAGACGCTCATTCAGGGTACTCTGGAAACACCATATATTTT.

CDR3 DNA: TGTGCCAGAGATGGGGGGGCCTCGAACACCGGGGAGCTGTTTTTT. This sequence encodes CARDGGASNTGELFF. This chain uses TRBV2 with TRBJ2-2; possible D gene TRBD2, 7 bases. The CDR3 has 15 residues. The ends were cut back, 9 bases at V and 0 bases at J, with 14 bases in the middle. Germline V CDR1 and CDR2: SNHLY, FYNNEI.

The chain employs TRBV6-1 and TRBJ1-1; the D gene is possibly TRBD1 (5 bases). Germline V gene sequence: CDR1 MNHNS, CDR2 SASEGT. CDR3 length equals 14 residues. Trimming removed 5 bases from V and 0 bases from J, with 10 bases in between. As DNA, the CDR3 is TGTGCCAGCAGTCCGGACAATATGAACACTGAAGCTTTCTTT. Amino acid sequence: CASSPDNMNTEAFF.

This clone was seen a single time. The gene calls are TRBV5-4 and TRBJ1-4, with TRBD1 identical over 8 bases. In germline, CDR1 is SGHNT, CDR2 YYREEE (reference sequence). The CDR3 is 14 amino acids. J gave up 8 bases and V 0 bases, and 3 bases lay outside the gene matches. The DNA of the CDR3 is TGTGCCAGCAGCTTGGGGGGACAGGAAGAAAAACTGTTTTTT. Translating gives CASSLGGQEEKLFF.

V is TRBV30 and J is TRBJ2-5; TRBD1 matches 9 bases. The J call is doubtful: the DNA matches TRBJ2-7 better. There are 14 residues in the CDR3. The germline gives CDR1 GTSNPN, CDR2 SVGIG (reference sequence). For the CDR3, the DNA is TGTGCCTGGAGTCCCGGGACAGGGCACCACGAGCAGTACTTC. Protein sequence: CAWSPGTGHHEQYF.

The chain joins TRBV4-2 to TRBJ1-5; unclear D gene. This CDR3 has 16 amino acids. Germline V gene lookup returns CDR1 LGHNA and CDR2 YNFKEQ. V shed 1 base and J shed 1 base, with 11 bases lying between them. The CDR3 loop is CASSQVSGSSNQPQHF. The CDR3 DNA reads as TGTGCCAGCAGCCAAGTATCTGGGAGCAGCAATCAGCCCCAGCATTTT.

The gene calls are TRBV15 and TRBJ2-1; 10 bases line up with TRBD1. J was trimmed by 0 bases and V by 5 bases; bases with no gene match: 4. The CDR3 consists of 16 residues. CDR1 and CDR2 from the germline V gene are LNHNV and YYDKDF (reference sequence). CDR3 protein: CATSGGTGDSYNEQFF. CDR3 in DNA: TGTGCCACCAGCGGAGGGACAGGGGACTCCTACAATGAGCAGTTCTTC.

CDR3 in amino acids: CASSAQNYGYTF. The CDR3 coding sequence is TGTGCCAGCAGTGCACAGAACTATGGCTACACCTTC. The chain links TRBV2 to TRBJ1-2; D unresolved. This CDR3 has 12 amino acids. Trimming removed 4 bases at V and 2 bases at J, with 5 bases between. Germline V gives CDR1 SNHLY, CDR2 FYNNEI.